The clone carrying this T cell receptor beta chain turned up a few times. This sample was taken from a study of blood T cells in healthy people across ages. Through a sample-barcoded 5' primer and a J-beta primer mix, a second PCR was run for roughly 6 to 12 cycles. Every cDNA molecule carried a tag from a template-switch adaptor bearing 12 random nucleotides. TCRdb re-called the 5' RACE reads with MiXCR, one entry per CDR3 protein. This sample yields 1.5 million to 2 million distinct CDR3 sequences, of which 28% are seen a single time; approximately 7.7% belongs to the top ten. The CDR3 loop spans 13 amino acids. The V end lost 0 bases, the J end lost 2 bases, and 1 base lay between the germline ends. Germline CDR1 MNHEY, CDR2 SVGAGI.

The sample consisted of blood. The V and J genes are TRBV6-5 and TRBJ2-2, with unresolved D. The TCR comes from a woman in her 30s in good health. The CDR3 protein is CASSYSNTGELFF. In DNA form, the CDR3 reads TGTGCCAGCAGTTACTCAAACACCGGGGAGCTGTTTTTT.